The 15 T cell receptor beta chains presented below share a single source sample, sequenced in a study of T cell changes during pregnancy in multiple sclerosis. Only in-frame clones appear in the TCRdb table, and some are missing; sequencing was by immunoSEQ multiplex PCR. The data show about 110,000 clones, with just under 95% seen just once and 1.6% held by the top ten. Sequencing was performed on peripheral blood, taken after pregnancy. Receptors originate from a female donor with multiple sclerosis, enrolled in a pregnancy study.

The CDR3 reads CASSPRDSSTDTQYF. Here the CDR3 DNA reads TGCGCCAGCAGCCCCCGGGACAGCTCCACAGATACGCAGTATTTT. V usage is TRBV5-1 and J usage is TRBJ2-3; 7 bases line up with TRBD1. V lost 4 bases to trimming and J lost 2 bases; unmatched junction nucleotides: 7. Germline-derived CDR1 and CDR2 are SGHRS and YFSETQ. This CDR3 spans 15 amino acids.

The rearrangement joins TRBV27 to TRBJ1-4; D gene uncertain. The germline V gene has CDR1 MNHEY and CDR2 SMNVEV (reference sequence). Trimming left V 5 bases short and J 2 bases short, with 12 bases between. The CDR3 runs to 15 residues. The CDR3 bases are TGTGCCAGCAGTCGAAGAATGAGGACTAATGAAAAACTGTTTTTT. It codes for CASSRRMRTNEKLFF.

The V call is TRBV5-5, the J call TRBJ2-7; 11 bases fit TRBD2. The junction had 11 bases not matched to a gene; V was cut back by 4 bases and J by 2 bases. Looked up from germline, CDR1 is SGHKS and CDR2 is YYEKEE (reference sequence). The CDR3 is 17 amino acids. This CDR3 is CASSISPLAGVAYEQYF. For the CDR3, the DNA is TGTGCCAGCAGCATATCCCCACTAGCGGGAGTGGCCTACGAGCAGTACTTC. Full variable domain (rest looked up from reference TRBV5-5 and TRBJ2-7): DAGVTQSPTHLIKTRGQQVTLRCSPISGHKSVSWYQQVLGQGPQFIFQYYEKEERGRGNFPDRFSARQFPNYSSELNVNALLLGDSALYLCASSISPLAGVAYEQYFGPGTRLTVT.

The genes are TRBV6-6 and TRBJ2-1, with TRBD1 as a possible D gene (6 bases). CDR1 and CDR2 from the germline V gene are MNHNY and SVGAGI (reference sequence). Trimming shortened V by 7 bases and J by 1 base, and 14 bases separated the two germline ends. The CDR3 runs 15 residues. The CDR3 nucleotides read TGTGCCAGCACCGAAAGGACAGCTTCCTACAATGAGCAGTTCTTC. This translates into CASTERTASYNEQFF.

The V and J genes are TRBV7-6 and TRBJ2-7, with 11 bases matching TRBD2. V was pared by 5 bases and J by 3 bases, with 18 bases of the junction left unmatched. There are 19 residues in the CDR3. Germline loops: CDR1 SGHVS, CDR2 FNYEAQ. This CDR3 is CASSKDHSGRASYYYEQYF. CDR3 DNA: TGTGCCAGCAGCAAGGACCATAGCGGGAGGGCTTCTTACTACTACGAGCAGTACTTC.

This sequence joins TRBV5-4 and TRBJ2-1, with 10 bases aligning to TRBD2. The germline gives CDR1 SGHNT, CDR2 YYREEE (reference sequence). The CDR3 has 18 residues. With V trimmed by 8 bases and J by 4 bases, 18 bases remained unmatched. The CDR3 is CARLTPNSGTSEYNEQFF. The DNA of the CDR3 is TGTGCCAGACTCACCCCAAATTCCGGGACTAGCGAGTACAATGAGCAGTTCTTC.

V and J are TRBV5-5 and TRBJ1-3; TRBD1 matches at 7 bases. This CDR3 has 15 residues. In germline, CDR1 is SGHKS, CDR2 YYEKEE (reference sequence). Trimming at V came to 0 bases and at J to 0 bases, leaving 0 bases not matched to a gene. CDR3 region: CASSLGDSSGNTIYF. The CDR3 DNA reads TGTGCCAGCAGCTTGGGGGACAGCTCTGGAAACACCATATATTTT.

The chain is built from TRBV27 and TRBJ1-5; 8 nucleotides agree with TRBD1. Germline loops: CDR1 MNHEY, CDR2 SMNVEV (reference sequence). This CDR3 has 14 residues. V lost 3 bases and J lost 4; bases outside the gene matches: 2. This CDR3 reads CASSFQGANQPQHF. CDR3 nucleotide sequence: TGTGCCAGCAGTTTCCAGGGGGCGAATCAGCCCCAGCATTTT.

This sequence joins TRBV2 and TRBJ2-1, with 9 bases fitting TRBD2. The CDR3 extends over 15 amino acids. V was pared by 8 bases and J by 6 bases, with 11 bases of the junction left unmatched. CDR1 and CDR2 from the germline V gene are SNHLY and FYNNEI. CDR3 protein: CASPRPSAGGNEQFF. The CDR3 DNA reads as TGTGCCAGCCCCCGGCCGTCAGCGGGGGGCAATGAGCAGTTCTTC.

The CDR3 DNA reads TGTGCCAGTAGAGGGGGGGGTTCCTACGAGCAGTACTTC. As protein: CASRGGGSYEQYF. The genes are TRBV19 and TRBJ2-7, with D possibly being TRBD2 (7 bases). This CDR3 is 13 amino acids long. V lost 6 bases and J 1 base, leaving 10 bases between the germline ends. Per the germline V gene, CDR1 is LNHDA and CDR2 is SQIVND (reference sequence).

The V call is TRBV6-5, the J call TRBJ1-1; a possible D gene is TRBD1 (5 bases). The CDR3 sequence is 14 residues long. V was shortened by 6 bases and J by 5 bases, with 16 bases between the two germline ends. The V gene's germline CDR1 is MNHEY and CDR2 SVGAGI. The CDR3 DNA reads as TGTGCCAGCAGCCCCGGGGGGGAGGAGACTGAAGCTTTCTTT. Amino acids: CASSPGGEETEAFF.

This clone has only a few counts. The chain links TRBV30 to TRBJ1-1, with no clear D. V was shortened by 0 bases and J by 8 bases, with 13 bases between the two germline ends. The germline gives CDR1 GTSNPN, CDR2 SVGIG (reference sequence). The CDR3 spans 13 residues. CDR3 nucleotides: TGTGCCTGGAGTGTAATTCACCGCGGAGAAGCTTTCTTT. Encoded protein: CAWSVIHRGEAFF.

V is TRBV2 and J is TRBJ1-5; maybe TRBD1 (5 bases). CDR1 is SNHLY and CDR2 is FYNNEI in the germline V gene. This CDR3 is built from 13 residues. Between the trimmed V and J ends, which lost 6 bases and 11 bases, there was a span of 17 bases. The CDR3 is CASSPRGESTQHF. In DNA form, the CDR3 reads TGTGCCAGCAGCCCTAGGGGCGAGTCCACCCAGCATTTT. The full variable domain, rest sourced from reference TRBV2 and TRBJ1-5, is EPEVTQTPSHQVTQMGQEVILRCVPISNHLYFYWYRQILGQKVEFLVSFYNNEISEKSEIFDDQFSVERPDGSNFTLKIRSTKLEDSAMYFCASSPRGESTQHFGDGTRLSIL.

The chain has TRBV6-5 and TRBJ2-7; D possibly corresponds to TRBD1 (5 bases). V shed 0 bases and J shed 4 bases, with 10 bases lying between them. There are 14 residues in the CDR3. The V gene's germline CDR1 is MNHEY and CDR2 SVGAGI. The CDR3, as DNA: TGTGCCAGCAGTTACTCTCAGGGTACTTACGAGCAGTACTTC. Its protein is CASSYSQGTYEQYF.

The gene calls are TRBV2 and TRBJ2-3; D perhaps matches TRBD1 (7 bases). Germline V lookup: CDR1 SNHLY, CDR2 FYNNEI. This CDR3 spans 16 amino acids. V lost 6 bases and J 2 bases, leaving 18 bases between the germline ends. The chain's CDR3 is CASRVLGGGLTDTQYF. CDR3 coding DNA: TGTGCCAGCAGAGTACTAGGAGGGGGCCTCACAGATACGCAGTATTTT.